This T cell receptor beta chain was identified in a study of T cells in Graves' hyperthyroidism and ophthalmopathy (dated by TCRdb to the late 2010s). Background on the whole study: Peripheral blood samples were taken at the time of initial diagnosis, prior to any treatment. TCR V-J signatures able to tell the groups apart were searched for in a discovery cohort of 90 to 100 patients, of whom around 42 had Graves' ophthalmopathy and 57 had stable Graves' hyperthyroidism. An independent validation cohort of 18 to 20 hyperthyroidism patients and about 15 patients who later progressed to ophthalmopathy tested prospective prediction of ophthalmopathy. The 75 to 100 discovery patients were randomly split 7:3 into training and test sets. In about 6 Graves' hyperthyroidism patients, the study also compared T-cell repertoires from thyroid tissue with T-cell repertoires from blood. Once sampling was done, hyperthyroidism patients were given methimazole at a starting dose of 30 mg daily, whereas ophthalmopathy patients were given high-dose intravenous methylprednisolone. The paper describes TCR Vbeta CDR3 sequencing of 140 or so peripheral blood samples, made up of about 41 ophthalmopathy patients, 70 to 75 hyperthyroidism patients and roughly 17 progressor patients. Study-wide findings and limitations: No statistical method was used to set the sample size in advance, and investigators knew the group allocation. Most expanded thyroid clonotypes (frequency above 0.001) were also found in blood, which suggests that blood repertoires may mirror thyroid immune responses. Ophthalmopathy was separated from stable hyperthyroidism by a 13 V-J signature model, with approximately 89% sensitivity and 81% to 82% specificity obtained in cross-validation and 80%/75% obtained in testing. In validation, the model predicted progression to ophthalmopathy with about 71% sensitivity and roughly 75% specificity, a median of 6.5 months before onset.

This clonotype was seen many times. Its target antigen remains unknown. The input lacks base qualities; no much larger clone sits a single base away. From its cysteine to its phenylalanine, the CDR3 spans 15 amino acids. Left in the record is the CDR3 DNA by itself, 45 bases read in frame from the first base. V trim: 6 bases; J trim: 4 bases; unmatched bases: 6. CDR1 and CDR2 are drawn from the germline V gene: MNHNS, SASEGT. The TCR beta CDR3 regions were amplified from the RNA transcripts. For the first round of RT-PCR on the TCR CDR3, the HTBI primer set was used together with the Qiagen OneStep RT-PCR kit. A second multiplex PCR round built the libraries, followed by size selection and purification. Paired-end sequencing of the libraries was performed with 100 bp reads on an Illumina HiSeq2000. The study's own analysis went as follows. SOAPnuke was used to process the raw data, removing reads that contained adapters or uncalled bases, had a mean Phred below 15, or lacked an exact match to the constant primer or identifier. COPE v1.2.5 was used to merge the high-quality paired reads, and each unique nucleotide sequence was defined as a clonotype. MiTCR v1.1 was used to align clonotypes to the IMGT TRBV, TRBD and TRBJ reference segments. Analysis was restricted to V-J combinations with a frequency above 0.0001, which covered 99% to 99.2% of repertoires. The TCS score was defined as the ratio of F50 (clonal expansion) to E x V (chaos), calculated using BLOSUM62-based TCRdist between CDR3 peptides within each V-J. Welch's t-statistics and random forest reduced around 520 V-J features to 13, which were used in a naive Bayes classifier (R e1071). TCRdb took the public reads, trimmed them with fastp at Q25, ran MiXCR for clone calling and kept in-frame beta chains. For every CDR3 protein sequence, its rows merge into one entry that carries the most common genes and DNA. The V and J calls here are based on TCRdb, not the publication. The sample yields approximately 640,000 distinct CDR3 sequences; roughly 15% were counted once. The ten largest account for less than 4.5% of the sample.

Stable Graves' hyperthyroidism was defined as the absence of progression to ophthalmopathy over 18 months of follow-up. The hyperthyroidism patients were between 18 and 65 years old and newly diagnosed, with a disease duration of less than 2 months. Any patient with an uncontrolled infection, another autoimmune disease, pregnancy or lactation was excluded. Diagnoses were based on clinical symptoms, serum thyroxine and TRAb, thyroid ultrasound and orbital computed tomography. PBMCs were isolated from roughly 10 ml of fresh peripheral blood by Ficoll-Paque density gradient centrifugation. Total RNA was extracted using Trizol reagent, and RNA quality was assessed on an Agilent 2100 Bioanalyzer.

The specimen sequenced was blood. This TCR was sampled from a woman under 40 with Graves' hyperthyroidism. The rearranged chain carries TRBV6-1 and TRBJ2-7; 13 central nucleotides agree with TRBD2. The nucleotides are TGTGCCAGCAGCGAGACTAGCGGGAGGTTATACGAGCAGTACTTC. The resulting protein is CASSETSGRLYEQYF.